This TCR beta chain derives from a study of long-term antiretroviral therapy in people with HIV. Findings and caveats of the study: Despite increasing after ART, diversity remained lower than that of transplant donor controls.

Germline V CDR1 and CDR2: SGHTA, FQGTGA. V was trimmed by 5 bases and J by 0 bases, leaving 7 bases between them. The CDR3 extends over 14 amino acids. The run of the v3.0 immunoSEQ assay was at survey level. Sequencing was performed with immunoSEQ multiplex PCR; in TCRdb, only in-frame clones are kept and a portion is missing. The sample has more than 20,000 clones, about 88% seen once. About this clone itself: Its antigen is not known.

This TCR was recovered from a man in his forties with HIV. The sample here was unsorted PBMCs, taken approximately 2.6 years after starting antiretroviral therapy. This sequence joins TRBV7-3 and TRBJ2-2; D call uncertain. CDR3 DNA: TGTGCCAGCAGCCAAAAGACGAACACCGGGGAGCTGTTTTTT. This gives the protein CASSQKTNTGELFF. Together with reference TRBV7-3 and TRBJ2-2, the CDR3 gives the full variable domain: GAGVSQTPSNKVTEKGKYVELRCDPISGHTALYWYRQSLGQGPEFLIYFQGTGAADDSGLPNDRFFAVRPEGSVSTLKIQRTERGDSAVYLCASSQKTNTGELFFGEGSRLTVL.